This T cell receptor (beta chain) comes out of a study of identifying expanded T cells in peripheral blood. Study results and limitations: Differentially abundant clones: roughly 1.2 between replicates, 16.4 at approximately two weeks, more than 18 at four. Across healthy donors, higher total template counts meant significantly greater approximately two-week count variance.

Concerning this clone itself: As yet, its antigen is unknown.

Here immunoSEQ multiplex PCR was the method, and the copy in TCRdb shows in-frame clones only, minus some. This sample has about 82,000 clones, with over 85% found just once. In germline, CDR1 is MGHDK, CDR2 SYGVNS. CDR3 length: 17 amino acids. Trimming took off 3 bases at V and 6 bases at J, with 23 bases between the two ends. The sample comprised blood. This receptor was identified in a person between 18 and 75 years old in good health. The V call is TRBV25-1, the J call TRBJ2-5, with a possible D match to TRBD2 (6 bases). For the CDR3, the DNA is TGTGCCAGCAGTGAGTTCCCAGGCGGGGCCCGGGAAAAGACCCAGTACTTC. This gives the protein CASSEFPGGAREKTQYF.